Following are 21 T cell receptor beta chains from one sample sequenced in a study of fetal regulatory T cell absence and autoimmunity. Sequenced by immunoSEQ multiplex PCR; TCRdb stores in-frame clones only, minus some. The table shows about 95,000 clones, with around 72% occurring only once. What was sequenced was pancreas tissue. All receptors come from a male donor with IPEX syndrome.

The V and J genes are TRBV5-6 and TRBJ2-7, with 11 positions matching TRBD1. The V gene end was trimmed by 0 bases and the J gene end by 3 bases; junction bases not matched to a gene: 5. Germline CDR1 SGHDT, CDR2 YYEEEE. The CDR3 is 16 residues long. Here the CDR3 reads CASSLGPGQGGYEQYF. In DNA form, the CDR3 reads TGTGCCAGCAGCTTGGGCCCGGGACAGGGGGGCTACGAGCAGTACTTC.

The chain links TRBV12-5 to TRBJ1-2, with 7 nucleotides matching TRBD1. Germline V gene data show CDR1 as LGHNT and CDR2 as FRNRAP. This CDR3 spans 15 amino acids. Trimming removed 1 base from V and 7 bases from J; junction bases left unmatched: 9. The CDR3 sequence: CASGLATTGRGGYTF. CDR3 nucleotides: TGTGCTAGTGGTTTGGCGACGACAGGGAGAGGTGGCTACACCTTC.

This clone occurred once. This sequence joins TRBV7-2 and TRBJ2-5, with unresolved D. This CDR3 contains 13 residues. Germline loops: CDR1 SGHTA, CDR2 FQGNSA. V was shortened by 3 bases and J by 5 bases, with 10 bases between the two germline ends. Written as DNA, the CDR3 is TGTGCCAGCAGCTTTTGGGATTTGGAGACCCAGTACTTC. As protein: CASSFWDLETQYF.

Written as DNA, the CDR3 is TGCGCCAGCAGCCCACATGAATGGGACACCGGAAACACCATATATTTT. It translates to CASSPHEWDTGNTIYF. This chain joins TRBV4-3 and TRBJ1-3, with a weak D call TRBD1 (6 bases). Germline CDR1 LGHNA, CDR2 YSLEER. Trimming stripped 4 bases from V and 4 bases from J, with 17 bases between. CDR3 size: 16 residues.

The chain uses TRBV7-9 and TRBJ2-3; D remains ambiguous. The CDR3 loop spans 13 amino acids. Trimming took 5 bases from V and 0 from J, leaving 6 bases between them. CDR1 and CDR2 (germline): SEHNR, FQNEAQ (reference sequence). The CDR3 region is CASSPGSTDTQYF. For the CDR3, the DNA is TGTGCCAGCAGCCCCGGAAGCACAGATACGCAGTATTTT. The full variable domain, its missing parts supplied by reference TRBV7-9 and TRBJ2-3, is DTGVSQNPRHKITKRGQNVTFRCDPISEHNRLYWYRQTLGQGPEFLTYFQNEAQLEKSRLLSDRFSAERPKGSFSTLEIQRTEQGDSAMYLCASSPGSTDTQYFGPGTRLTVL.

V and J are TRBV19 and TRBJ1-2, with a possible D match to TRBD1 (5 bases). This CDR3 has 12 residues. CDR1 and CDR2 (germline): LNHDA, SQIVND (reference sequence). Trimming cost V 7 bases and J 4 bases, with 10 bases left between them. CDR3 protein: CASIRDGYGYTF. CDR3 nucleotide sequence: TGTGCCAGTATCAGGGACGGCTATGGCTACACCTTC. Based on the CDR3 plus reference TRBV19 and TRBJ1-2, the full variable domain is DGGITQSPKYLFRKEGQNVTLSCEQNLNHDAMYWYRQDPGQGLRLIYYSQIVNDFQKGDIAEGYSVSREKKESFPLTVTSAQKNPTAFYLCASIRDGYGYTFGSGTRLTVV.

A few counts support this clone. The rearrangement joins TRBV7-9 to TRBJ1-1, with 8 bases matching TRBD1. The CDR3 is made up of 14 amino acids. The germline V gene has CDR1 SEHNR and CDR2 FQNEAQ (reference sequence). V trimming: 5 bases; J trimming: 1 base; junction bases outside the gene matches: 3. In DNA, the CDR3 is TGTGCCAGCAGCACGGACAGGGAGAACACTGAAGCTTTCTTT. Translating it yields CASSTDRENTEAFF.

The chain couples TRBV9 to TRBJ2-3; the D is unclear. Germline CDR1 and CDR2: SGDLS and YYNGEE. V gave up 3 bases and J gave up 0 bases, with 14 bases separating them. The CDR3 consists of 16 residues. The CDR3: CASSGVTAPSTDTQYF. The CDR3 coding sequence is TGTGCCAGCAGCGGGGTCACAGCTCCTAGCACAGATACGCAGTATTTT. The full variable domain, with the rest looked up from reference TRBV9 and TRBJ2-3, is DSGVTQTPKHLITATGQRVTLRCSPRSGDLSVYWYQQSLDQGLQFLIQYYNGEERAKGNILERFSAQQFPDLHSELNLSSLELGDSALYFCASSGVTAPSTDTQYFGPGTRLTVL.

V and J are TRBV12-5 and TRBJ2-5; no definite D call. CDR1 LGHNT and CDR2 FRNRAP come from the germline V gene. V was trimmed by 1 base and J by 5 bases, leaving 5 bases between them. The CDR3 length is 12 residues. CDR3 residues: CASGLEGETQYF. For the CDR3, the DNA is TGTGCTAGTGGTTTGGAGGGCGAGACCCAGTACTTC.

This clone is a singleton in its sample. This chain links TRBV13 with TRBJ2-3; the D gene could be TRBD1 or TRBD2 (6 bases each). The germline V and J ends were trimmed by 3 bases and 4 bases, with 11 bases remaining between them. Germline assignment: CDR1 PRHDT and CDR2 FYEKMQ (reference sequence). The CDR3 length is 14 residues. CDR3 in amino acids: CASSFMGGPDTQYF. The CDR3, as DNA: TGTGCCAGCAGCTTCATGGGGGGCCCAGATACGCAGTATTTT.

This clone appeared a single time. This sequence joins TRBV21-1 and TRBJ1-3; the D segment call TRBD1 is taken from the table without a DNA check. TRBV21-1 is marked as a pseudogene. This CDR3 is built from 16 residues. The CDR3 loop reads CASSLWGWRPGNTIYF. The CDR3 nucleotides read TGTGCCAGCAGCCTATGGGGCTGGCGGCCTGGAAACACCATATATTTT.

This sequence joins TRBV7-2 and TRBJ1-2; 9 nucleotides agree with TRBD1. Germline lookup yields CDR1 SGHTA and CDR2 FQGNSA. The CDR3 consists of 13 residues. Trimming took 5 bases from V and 4 from J; bases not matched to a gene: 2. The CDR3 coding sequence is TGTGCCAGCAGCCGGGACAGGGCCTATGGCTACACCTTC. Protein sequence: CASSRDRAYGYTF.

The chain carries TRBV30 and TRBJ2-5; the D is unclear. The germline CDR1 and CDR2 sequences are GTSNPN and SVGIG (reference sequence). The CDR3 extends over 12 amino acids. Trimming cost V 0 bases and J 0 bases, with 2 bases left between them. CDR3 in amino acids: CAWSVNQETQYF. The CDR3 region has the DNA TGTGCCTGGAGTGTGAACCAAGAGACCCAGTACTTC.

This clone came up a few times. This chain uses TRBV19 with TRBJ2-7; D gene uncertain. CDR3 length: 14 residues. V lost 1 base and J 0 bases, leaving 7 bases between the germline ends. CDR1 is LNHDA, CDR2 SQIVND, per germline (reference sequence). DNA of the CDR3: TGTGCCAGTAGTATAGCAGGCAGCTCCTACGAGCAGTACTTC. Translated, it gives CASSIAGSSYEQYF.

This clone turned up a few times. J is TRBJ1-5 and V is TRBV5-6; D uncertain. This CDR3 contains 11 residues. The V end lost 3 bases, the J end lost 3 bases, and 1 base lay between the germline ends. The germline V gene encodes CDR1 SGHDT and CDR2 YYEEEE. The CDR3 is CASSSNQPQHF. CDR3 coding DNA: TGTGCCAGCAGCTCCAATCAGCCCCAGCATTTT.

V and J are TRBV19 and TRBJ2-2, with D uncertain. CDR1 LNHDA and CDR2 SQIVND come from the germline V gene (reference sequence). The CDR3 totals 15 residues. Trimming removed 3 bases at V and 7 bases at J, with 15 bases between. The CDR3 DNA reads TGTGCCAGTAGTATTCGGGCTAGTTCCATCGGGGAGCTGTTTTTT. Translation: CASSIRASSIGELFF.

This clone was observed a handful of times. This rearrangement joins TRBV5-1 to TRBJ2-1; a possible D gene is TRBD2 (5 bases). V gave up 2 bases and J gave up 1 base, with 7 bases separating them. CDR3 size: 14 residues. The germline V gene encodes CDR1 SGHRS and CDR2 YFSETQ. This chain's CDR3 is CASSFGESYNEQFF. The CDR3, as DNA: TGCGCCAGCAGCTTCGGGGAGTCCTACAATGAGCAGTTCTTC. Looking up the rest from reference TRBV5-1 and TRBJ2-1 gives the full variable domain: KAGVTQTPRYLIKTRGQQVTLSCSPISGHRSVSWYQQTPGQGLQFLFEYFSETQRNKGNFPGRFSGRQFSNSRSEMNVSTLELGDSALYLCASSFGESYNEQFFGPGTRLTVL.

The chain recombines TRBV19 with TRBJ2-4, with D uncertain. The CDR3 has 11 residues. Germline CDR1 and CDR2: LNHDA and SQIVND (reference sequence). V was pared by 3 bases and J by 7 bases, with 4 bases between. Here the CDR3 DNA reads TGTGCCAGTAGTATGGGGAACATTCAGTACTTC. It is translated as CASSMGNIQYF.

This clone was detected a few times. The rearrangement links TRBV20-1 to TRBJ2-3; D gene ambiguous. The CDR3 runs to 11 residues. V was clipped by 3 bases and J by 1 base, with 2 bases between them. Germline V gives CDR1 DFQATT, CDR2 SNEGSKA (reference sequence). CDR3 DNA: TGCAGTGCTAGGCGCACAGATACGCAGTATTTT. The encoded protein is CSARRTDTQYF.

The chain links TRBV7-6 to TRBJ2-7; TRBD2 matches 14 bases. Germline CDR1 reads SGHVS; CDR2 reads FNYEAQ. This CDR3 has 14 residues. J lost 6 bases, V lost 4 bases, and 2 bases had no gene match. In DNA form, the CDR3 reads TGTGCCAGCAGCTCCGGGACTAGCGGGGGCGAGCAGTACTTC. It specifies CASSSGTSGGEQYF.

The chain has TRBV12-5 and TRBJ2-2; a possible D gene is TRBD2 (6 bases). This CDR3 contains 12 residues. In germline, CDR1 is LGHNT, CDR2 FRNRAP. V was shortened by 8 bases and J by 7 bases, with 11 bases between the two germline ends. CDR3 loop: CASTRGFGELFF. As DNA, the CDR3 is TGTGCTAGTACGCGGGGATTCGGGGAGCTGTTTTTT.